This TCR beta chain was sequenced in a study of cytomegalovirus exposure and HLA in healthy donors. At the level of the study: Earlier sequencing of 150 million to 200 million T cells yielded fewer than 140 million unique TCR beta sequences.

Donors consisted of healthy bone marrow donors. CDR3 length: 13 amino acids. V dropped 10 bases and J dropped 13; count of bases not matched to a gene: 14. Germline values: CDR1 SGHNT, CDR2 YENEEA. General study findings and limits: Rates of TCR association differed by HLA locus in a later analysis, with DRB1 highest and HLA-C lowest. A few of the chains that were CMV-associated were confirmed in vitro to be specific for CMV antigens.

Note on this clone: The antigen remains unidentified.

With 60 Vbeta and 13 Jbeta primers, the PCR was carried out. The data were produced by immunoSEQ multiplex PCR, yet TCRdb's version contains in-frame clones alone and is incomplete. Here the sample spans some 220,000 clones, approximately 84% being singletons. The sequenced sample consisted of PBMCs. The TCR comes from a woman aged 40 to 50 in good health and CMV-seronegative. The gene calls are TRBV11-3 and TRBJ2-2; 8 positions match TRBD2. As DNA, the CDR3 is TGTGCCACCCGGCCTAGCGGGCGGACGGCGCTGTTTTTT. Translation: CATRPSGRTALFF.